This TCR beta chain was profiled in a study of shared clonotypes between healthy human individuals. On this clone: Its antigen is unknown.

Deep was the level used in running the assay. DNA at about 210 ng, roughly 30,000 T cell genomes, went into sorted-subset replicate PCRs. Clones were read by immunoSEQ multiplex PCR, and TCRdb kept only the in-frame ones, dropping some. The data hold hundreds of thousands of clones, with 80% to 95% observed a single time. Positively selected for CCR7, the CD45RO-negative cells used as naive CD8 cells excluded terminally differentiated effector memory CD45RA+ cells. All donors qualified as healthy HIV-negative adults and had experienced no recent acute infections or vaccinations. The V gene's germline CDR1 is SEHNR and CDR2 FQNEAQ (reference sequence). This CDR3 has 15 residues. The ends were cut back, 5 bases at V and 2 bases at J, with 16 bases in the middle. General observations from the study: Estimated richness was generally greater in naive than memory subsets.

The receptor comes from a man aged 25-45 years in good health. The sample was naive CD8+ T cells sorted from blood. This rearrangement joins TRBV7-9 to TRBJ2-7; no reliable D call. Here the CDR3 reads CASSPLPAPTYEQYF. CDR3 DNA: TGTGCCAGCAGCCCCCTCCCAGCACCAACCTACGAGCAGTACTTC.